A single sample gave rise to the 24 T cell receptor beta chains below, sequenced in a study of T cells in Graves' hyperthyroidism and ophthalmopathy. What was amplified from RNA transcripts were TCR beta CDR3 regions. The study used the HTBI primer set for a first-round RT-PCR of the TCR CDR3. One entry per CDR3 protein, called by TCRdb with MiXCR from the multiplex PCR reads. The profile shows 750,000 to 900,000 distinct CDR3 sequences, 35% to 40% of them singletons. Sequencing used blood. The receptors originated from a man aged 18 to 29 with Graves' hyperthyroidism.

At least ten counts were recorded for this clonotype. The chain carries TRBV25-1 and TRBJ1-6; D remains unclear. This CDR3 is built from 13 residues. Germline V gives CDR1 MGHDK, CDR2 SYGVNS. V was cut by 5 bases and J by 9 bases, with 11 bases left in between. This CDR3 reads CASSRAGVSPLHF. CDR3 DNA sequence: TGTGCCAGCAGTCGAGCCGGGGTTTCACCCCTCCACTTT.

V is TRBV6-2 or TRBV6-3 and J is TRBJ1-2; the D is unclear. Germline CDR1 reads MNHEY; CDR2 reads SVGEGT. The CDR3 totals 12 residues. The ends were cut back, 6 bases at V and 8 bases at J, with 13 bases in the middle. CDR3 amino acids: CASRDGVGGYTF. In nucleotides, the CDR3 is TGTGCCAGCAGGGACGGGGTCGGAGGCTACACCTTC.

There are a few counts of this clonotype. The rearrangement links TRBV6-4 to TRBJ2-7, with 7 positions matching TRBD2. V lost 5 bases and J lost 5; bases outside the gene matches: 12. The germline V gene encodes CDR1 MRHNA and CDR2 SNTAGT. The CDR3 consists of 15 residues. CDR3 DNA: TGTGCCAGCAGTATGGGGGGGGGGGATTGGCACGAGCAGTACTTC. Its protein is CASSMGGGDWHEQYF.

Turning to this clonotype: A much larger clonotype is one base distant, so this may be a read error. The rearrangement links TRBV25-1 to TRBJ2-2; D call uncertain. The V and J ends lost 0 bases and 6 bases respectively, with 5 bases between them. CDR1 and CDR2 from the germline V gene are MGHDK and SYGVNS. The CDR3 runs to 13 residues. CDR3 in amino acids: CASSEYGPGELFF. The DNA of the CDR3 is TGTGCCAGCAGTGAATACGGCCCCGGGGAGCTGTTTTTT.

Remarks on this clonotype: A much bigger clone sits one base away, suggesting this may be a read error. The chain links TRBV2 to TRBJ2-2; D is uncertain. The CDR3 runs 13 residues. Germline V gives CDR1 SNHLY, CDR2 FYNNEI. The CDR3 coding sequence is TGTGCCAGCAATGAATCTCGCTCCGGGGAGCTGTTTTTT. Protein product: CASNESRSGELFF.

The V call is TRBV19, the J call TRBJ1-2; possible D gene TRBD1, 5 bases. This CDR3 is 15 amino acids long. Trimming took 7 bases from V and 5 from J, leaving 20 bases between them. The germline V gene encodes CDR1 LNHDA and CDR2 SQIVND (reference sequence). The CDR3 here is CASNQFNGGEYGYTF. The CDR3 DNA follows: TGTGCCAGTAACCAATTTAACGGGGGAGAATATGGCTACACCTTC.

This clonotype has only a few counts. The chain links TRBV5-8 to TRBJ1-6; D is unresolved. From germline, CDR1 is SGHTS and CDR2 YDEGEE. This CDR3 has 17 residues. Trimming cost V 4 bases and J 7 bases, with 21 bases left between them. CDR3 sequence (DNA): TGTGCCAGCAGCCCAGAACCCACGACGGTGCTCAATTCACCCCTCCACTTT. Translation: CASSPEPTTVLNSPLHF.

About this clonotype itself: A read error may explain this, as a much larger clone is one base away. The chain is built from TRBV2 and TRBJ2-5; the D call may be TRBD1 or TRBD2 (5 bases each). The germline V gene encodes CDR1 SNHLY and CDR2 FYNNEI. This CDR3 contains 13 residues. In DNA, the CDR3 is TGTGCCAGCAGTGAAGGACTGGGGGAGACCCGGTACTTC. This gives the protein CASSEGLGETRYF.

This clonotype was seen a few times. The CDR3 spells CASSRHRGLNQPQHF. The CDR3 DNA reads as TGTGCCAGCAGCAGACACAGGGGGCTCAATCAGCCCCAGCATTTT. J is TRBJ1-5 and V is TRBV5-5; TRBD1 agrees at 9 bases. CDR3 length: 15 amino acids. The germline CDR1 and CDR2 sequences are SGHKS and YYEKEE (reference sequence). The V and J ends lost 4 bases and 3 bases, in that order; junction bases with no gene match: 5.

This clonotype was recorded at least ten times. CDR3 DNA sequence: TGTGCCAGCAGTTCGACGGGTCAAGAGACCCAGTACTTC. Translation: CASSSTGQETQYF. This chain connects TRBV5-6 to TRBJ2-5; unclear D gene. The length of the CDR3 is 13 residues. Trimming pared 5 bases from V and 2 bases from J, leaving 10 bases between. The germline gives CDR1 SGHDT, CDR2 YYEEEE. Full variable domain (outside the CDR3, taken from reference TRBV5-6 and TRBJ2-5): DAGVTQSPTHLIKTRGQQVTLRCSPKSGHDTVSWYQQALGQGPQFIFQYYEEEERQRGNFPDRFSGHQFPNYSSELNVNALLLGDSALYLCASSSTGQETQYFGPGTRLLVL.

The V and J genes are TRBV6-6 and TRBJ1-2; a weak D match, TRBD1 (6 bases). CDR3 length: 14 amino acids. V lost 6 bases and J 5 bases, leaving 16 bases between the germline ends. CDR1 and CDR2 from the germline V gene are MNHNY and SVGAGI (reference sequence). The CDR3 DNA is TGTGCCAGCAGCCAGGGACAACCGGCGTATGGCTACACCTTC. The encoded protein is CASSQGQPAYGYTF.

This chain's CDR3 is CASSLTRGHTEAFF. The DNA for the CDR3 is TGTGCCAGCAGTTTAACACGGGGACACACTGAAGCTTTCTTT. J is TRBJ1-1 and V is TRBV12-3 or TRBV12-4; a weak D match, TRBD1 (5 bases). Between the trimmed V and J ends, which lost 2 bases and 3 bases, there was a span of 10 bases. This CDR3 has 14 amino acids.

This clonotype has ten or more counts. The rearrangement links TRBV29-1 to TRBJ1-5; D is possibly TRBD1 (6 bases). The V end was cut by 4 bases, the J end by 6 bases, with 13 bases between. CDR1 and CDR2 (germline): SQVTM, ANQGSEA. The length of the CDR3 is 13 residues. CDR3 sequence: CSVGSGEGQPQHF. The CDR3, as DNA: TGCAGCGTTGGTTCAGGGGAGGGTCAGCCCCAGCATTTT.

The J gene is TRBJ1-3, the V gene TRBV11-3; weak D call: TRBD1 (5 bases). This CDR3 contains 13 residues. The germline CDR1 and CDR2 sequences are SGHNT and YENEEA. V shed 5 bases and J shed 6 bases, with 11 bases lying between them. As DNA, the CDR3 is TGTGCCAGCAGCCGGGACGCCGAAAACACCATATATTTT. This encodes CASSRDAENTIYF. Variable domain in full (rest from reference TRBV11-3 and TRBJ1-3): EAGVVQSPRYKIIEKKQPVAFWCNPISGHNTLYWYLQNLGQGPELLIRYENEEAVDDSQLPKDRFSAERLKGVDSTLKIQPAELGDSAVYLCASSRDAENTIYFGEGSWLTVV.

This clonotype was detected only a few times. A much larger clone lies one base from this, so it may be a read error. DNA of the CDR3: TGTGCCATCCTTGGACAGAACACTGAAGCTTTCTTT. Its protein is CAILGQNTEAFF. The V and J genes are TRBV6-1 and TRBJ1-1; TRBD1 is a possible D gene (5 bases). Germline values: CDR1 MNHNS, CDR2 SASEGT. Trimming removed 10 bases from V and 1 base from J, with 10 bases in between. This CDR3 contains 12 residues.

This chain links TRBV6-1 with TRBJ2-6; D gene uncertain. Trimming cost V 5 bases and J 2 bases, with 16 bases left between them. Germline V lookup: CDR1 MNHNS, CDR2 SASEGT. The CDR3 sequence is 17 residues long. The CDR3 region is CASSYGARQAGANVLTF. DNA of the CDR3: TGTGCCAGCAGTTACGGAGCCAGGCAGGCTGGGGCCAACGTCCTGACTTTC.

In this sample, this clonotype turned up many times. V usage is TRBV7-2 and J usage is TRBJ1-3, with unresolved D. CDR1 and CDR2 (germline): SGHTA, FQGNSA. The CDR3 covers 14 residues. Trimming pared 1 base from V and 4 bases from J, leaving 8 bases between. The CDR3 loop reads CASSLGPAGNTIYF. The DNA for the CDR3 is TGTGCCAGCAGCTTAGGTCCGGCGGGAAACACCATATATTTT.

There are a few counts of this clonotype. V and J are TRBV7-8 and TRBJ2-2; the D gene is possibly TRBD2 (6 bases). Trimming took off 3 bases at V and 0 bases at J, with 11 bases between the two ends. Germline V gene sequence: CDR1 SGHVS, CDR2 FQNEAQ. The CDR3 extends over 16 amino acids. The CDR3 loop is CASSFLGLTNTGELFF. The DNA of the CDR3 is TGTGCCAGCAGCTTCCTCGGACTAACGAACACCGGGGAGCTGTTTTTT.

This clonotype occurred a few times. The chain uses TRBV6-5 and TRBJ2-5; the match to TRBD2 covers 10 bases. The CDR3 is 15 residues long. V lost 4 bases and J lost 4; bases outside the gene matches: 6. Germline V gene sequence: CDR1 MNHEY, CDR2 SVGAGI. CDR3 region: CASSSSSGSRETQYF. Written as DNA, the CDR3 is TGTGCCAGCAGTTCTTCTAGCGGGAGTAGAGAGACCCAGTACTTC.

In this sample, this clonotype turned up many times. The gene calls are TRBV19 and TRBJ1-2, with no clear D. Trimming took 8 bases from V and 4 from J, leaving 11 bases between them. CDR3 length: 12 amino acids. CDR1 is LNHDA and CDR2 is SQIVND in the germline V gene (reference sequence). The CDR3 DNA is TGTGCCAGTTCAACACGGATCTATGGCTACACCTTC. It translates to CASSTRIYGYTF. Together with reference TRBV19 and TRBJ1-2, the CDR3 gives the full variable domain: DGGITQSPKYLFRKEGQNVTLSCEQNLNHDAMYWYRQDPGQGLRLIYYSQIVNDFQKGDIAEGYSVSREKKESFPLTVTSAQKNPTAFYLCASSTRIYGYTFGSGTRLTVV.

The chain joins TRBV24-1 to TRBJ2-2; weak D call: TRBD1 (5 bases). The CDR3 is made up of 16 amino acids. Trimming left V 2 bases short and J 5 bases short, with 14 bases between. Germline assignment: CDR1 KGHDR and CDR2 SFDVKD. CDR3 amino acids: CATSDSWWGQTGELFF. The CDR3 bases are TGTGCCACCAGTGATTCCTGGTGGGGCCAGACCGGGGAGCTGTTTTTT.

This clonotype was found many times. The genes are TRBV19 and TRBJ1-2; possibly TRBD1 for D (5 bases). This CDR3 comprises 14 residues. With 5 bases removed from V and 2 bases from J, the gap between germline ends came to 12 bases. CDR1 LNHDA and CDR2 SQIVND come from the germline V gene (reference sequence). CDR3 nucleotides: TGTGCCAGTAGTCCCTGGACACCCAACTATGGCTACACCTTC. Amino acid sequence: CASSPWTPNYGYTF.

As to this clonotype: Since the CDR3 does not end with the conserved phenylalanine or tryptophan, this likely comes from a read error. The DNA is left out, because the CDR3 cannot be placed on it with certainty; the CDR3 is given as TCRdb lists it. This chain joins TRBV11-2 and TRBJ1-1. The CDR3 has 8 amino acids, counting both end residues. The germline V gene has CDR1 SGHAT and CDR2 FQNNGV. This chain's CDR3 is CASSLGVS.

The CDR3 DNA is TGCAGCGTTGGGAGCGGCGACGAGCAGTACTTC. Encoded protein: CSVGSGDEQYF. The gene calls are TRBV29-1 and TRBJ2-7; D might be TRBD2 (5 bases). V lost 4 bases to trimming and J lost 5 bases, with 9 bases between them. The CDR3 extends over 11 amino acids. Germline assignment: CDR1 SQVTM and CDR2 ANQGSEA.